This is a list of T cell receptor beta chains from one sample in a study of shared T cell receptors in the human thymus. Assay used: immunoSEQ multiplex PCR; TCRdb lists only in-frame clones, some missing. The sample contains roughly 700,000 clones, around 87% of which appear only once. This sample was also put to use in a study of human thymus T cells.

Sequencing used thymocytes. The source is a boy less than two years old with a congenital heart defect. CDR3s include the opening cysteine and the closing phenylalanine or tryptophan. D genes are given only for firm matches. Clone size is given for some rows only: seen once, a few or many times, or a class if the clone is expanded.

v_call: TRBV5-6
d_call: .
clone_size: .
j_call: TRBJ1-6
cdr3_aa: CASSLWGRSYNSPLHF
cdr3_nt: TGTGCCAGCAGCCTCTGGGGGCGCTCCTATAATTCACCCCTCCACTTT

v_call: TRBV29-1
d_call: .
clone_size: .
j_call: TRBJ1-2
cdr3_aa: CSVGFWVPGLGGTNYGYTF
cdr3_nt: TGCAGCGTTGGGTTTTGGGTCCCGGGCCTCGGGGGGACTAACTATGGCTACACCTTC

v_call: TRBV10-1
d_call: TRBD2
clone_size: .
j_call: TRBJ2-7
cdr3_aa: CASRLHDLAGASSYEQYF
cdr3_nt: TGCGCCAGCAGGCTCCACGATCTAGCGGGGGCCAGCTCCTACGAGCAGTACTTC

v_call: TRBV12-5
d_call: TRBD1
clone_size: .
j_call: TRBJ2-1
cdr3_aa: CASGLRRQGYNEQFF
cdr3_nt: TGTGCTAGTGGTTTGAGGAGACAGGGGTACAATGAGCAGTTCTTC

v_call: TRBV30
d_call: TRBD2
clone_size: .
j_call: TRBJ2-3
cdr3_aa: CAWSDTPRLAGLTDTQYF
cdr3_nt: TGTGCCTGGAGTGATACCCCTCGTCTAGCGGGCCTCACAGATACGCAGTATTTT

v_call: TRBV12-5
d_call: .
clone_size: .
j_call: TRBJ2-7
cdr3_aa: CASGFPKGLDSSSYEQYF
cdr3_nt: TGTGCTAGTGGTTTCCCAAAGGGACTCGACTCAAGCTCCTACGAGCAGTACTTC

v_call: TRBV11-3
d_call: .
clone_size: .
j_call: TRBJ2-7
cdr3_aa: CASSPRGARTYEQYF
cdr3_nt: TGTGCCAGCAGCCCTAGAGGAGCGAGGACCTACGAGCAGTACTTC

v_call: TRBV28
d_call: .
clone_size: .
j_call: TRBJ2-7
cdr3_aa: CASSFGYEQYF
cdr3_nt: TGTGCCAGCAGTTTCGGCTACGAGCAGTACTTC

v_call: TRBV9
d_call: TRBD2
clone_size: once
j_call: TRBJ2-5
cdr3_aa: CASSPEVRTSGSPTGETQYF
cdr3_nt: TGTGCCAGCAGCCCAGAAGTCCGGACTAGCGGGAGCCCCACCGGTGAGACCCAGTACTTC

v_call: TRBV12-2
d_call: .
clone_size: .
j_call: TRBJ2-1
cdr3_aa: CASRPWSEQFF
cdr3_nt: TGTGCAAGTCGCCCATGGAGTGAGCAGTTCTTC

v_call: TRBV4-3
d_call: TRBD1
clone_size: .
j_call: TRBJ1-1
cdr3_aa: CASSQEGTGPMNTEAFF
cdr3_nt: TGCGCCAGCAGCCAAGAGGGGACAGGGCCTATGAACACTGAAGCTTTCTTT

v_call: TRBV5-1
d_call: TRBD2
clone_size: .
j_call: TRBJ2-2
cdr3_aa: CASSLKTSGTGELFF
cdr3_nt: TGCGCCAGCAGCTTGAAGACTAGCGGGACCGGGGAGCTGTTTTTT

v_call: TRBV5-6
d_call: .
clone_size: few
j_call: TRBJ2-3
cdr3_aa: CASSHGSTDTQYF
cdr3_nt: TGTGCCAGCAGCCACGGGAGCACAGATACGCAGTATTTT

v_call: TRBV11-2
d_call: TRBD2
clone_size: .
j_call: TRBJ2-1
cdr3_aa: CASTFFSGRAHNEQFF
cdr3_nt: TGTGCCAGCACCTTCTTTAGCGGGAGGGCCCACAATGAGCAGTTCTTC

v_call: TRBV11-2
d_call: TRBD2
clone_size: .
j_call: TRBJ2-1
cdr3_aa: CASSSRRLAGYDEQFF
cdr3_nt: TGTGCCAGCAGCTCCCGTCGACTAGCGGGATATGATGAGCAGTTCTTC

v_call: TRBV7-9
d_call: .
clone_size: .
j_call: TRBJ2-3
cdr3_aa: CASSSRERRSTDTQYF
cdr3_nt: TGTGCCAGCAGCTCGAGGGAGCGGAGGAGCACAGATACGCAGTATTTT

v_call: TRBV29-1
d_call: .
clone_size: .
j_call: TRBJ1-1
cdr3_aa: CSVVDLTEAFF
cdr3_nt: TGCAGCGTGGTCGACTTGACTGAAGCTTTCTTT

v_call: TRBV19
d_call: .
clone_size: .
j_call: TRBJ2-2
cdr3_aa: CASSFGLGANTGELFF
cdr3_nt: TGTGCCAGTAGTTTCGGACTTGGCGCCAACACCGGGGAGCTGTTTTTT

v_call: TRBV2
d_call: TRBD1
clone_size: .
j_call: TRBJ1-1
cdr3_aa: CASSESRDRENTEAFF
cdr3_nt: TGTGCCAGCAGTGAAAGTAGGGACAGAGAGAACACTGAAGCTTTCTTT

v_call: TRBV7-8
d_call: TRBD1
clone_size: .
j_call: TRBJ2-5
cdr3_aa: CASSYRTGRKTQYF
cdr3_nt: TGTGCCAGCAGCTACCGGACAGGGAGGAAGACCCAGTACTTC

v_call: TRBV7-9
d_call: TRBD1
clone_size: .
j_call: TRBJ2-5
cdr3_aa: CASSLDIGRGTQETQYF
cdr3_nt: TGTGCCAGCAGCTTAGATATTGGCAGGGGGACCCAAGAGACCCAGTACTTC

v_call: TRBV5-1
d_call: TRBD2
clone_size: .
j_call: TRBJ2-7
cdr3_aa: CASSFASGSPHEQYF
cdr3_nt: TGCGCCAGCAGCTTTGCTAGCGGGAGCCCCCACGAGCAGTACTTC

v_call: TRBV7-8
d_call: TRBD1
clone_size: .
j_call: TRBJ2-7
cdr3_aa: CASSPGTDYEQYF
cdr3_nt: TGTGCCAGCAGCCCCGGGACAGACTACGAGCAGTACTTC

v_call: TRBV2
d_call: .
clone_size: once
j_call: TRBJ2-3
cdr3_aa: CASTFGGSTDTQYF
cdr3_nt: TGTGCCAGCACCTTCGGGGGTAGCACAGATACGCAGTATTTT

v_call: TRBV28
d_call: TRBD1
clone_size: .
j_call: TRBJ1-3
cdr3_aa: CASSNSRDRENTIYF
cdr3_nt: TGTGCCAGCAGTAATTCCCGGGACAGAGAAAACACCATATATTTT

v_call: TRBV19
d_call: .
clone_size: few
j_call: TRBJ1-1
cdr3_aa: CASSWGGTEAFF
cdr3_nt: TGTGCCAGTAGTTGGGGGGGAACTGAAGCTTTCTTT

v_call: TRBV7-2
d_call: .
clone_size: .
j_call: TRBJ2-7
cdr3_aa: CASSPTTHASYEQYF
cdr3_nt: TGTGCCAGCAGCCCGACTACCCACGCTTCCTACGAGCAGTACTTC

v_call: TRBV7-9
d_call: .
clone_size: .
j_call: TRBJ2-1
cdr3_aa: CASSWEHRGYNEQFF
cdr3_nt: TGTGCCAGCAGCTGGGAACACCGAGGGTACAATGAGCAGTTCTTC

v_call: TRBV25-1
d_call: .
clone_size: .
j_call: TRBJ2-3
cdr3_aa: CASISGSGTDTQYF
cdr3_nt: TGTGCCAGCATCTCGGGGTCGGGCACAGATACGCAGTATTTT

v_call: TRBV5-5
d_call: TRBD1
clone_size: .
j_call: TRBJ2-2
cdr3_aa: CASSPGQHTGELFF
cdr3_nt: TGTGCCAGCAGCCCGGGACAGCACACCGGGGAGCTGTTTTTT

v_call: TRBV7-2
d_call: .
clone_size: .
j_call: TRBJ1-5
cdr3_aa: CASSLRPLTLRGNQPQHF
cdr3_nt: TGTGCCAGCAGTTTAAGGCCCCTAACATTAAGGGGAAATCAGCCCCAGCATTTT

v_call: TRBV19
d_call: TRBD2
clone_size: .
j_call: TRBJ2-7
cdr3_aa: CASTMTSGSAYEQYF
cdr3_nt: TGTGCCAGTACCATGACTAGCGGGAGTGCCTACGAGCAGTACTTC

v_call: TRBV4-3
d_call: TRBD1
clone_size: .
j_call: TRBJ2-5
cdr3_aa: CASSQTGDRAGETQYF
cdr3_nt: TGCGCCAGCAGCCAGACTGGGGACAGGGCAGGAGAGACCCAGTACTTC

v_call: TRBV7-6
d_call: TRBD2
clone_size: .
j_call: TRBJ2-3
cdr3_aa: CASSPGGASDTQYF
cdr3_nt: TGTGCCAGCAGCCCGGGGGGAGCATCAGATACGCAGTATTTT

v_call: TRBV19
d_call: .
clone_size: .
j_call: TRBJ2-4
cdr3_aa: CASRPRPGVLAKNIQYF
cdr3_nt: TGTGCCAGTAGGCCGCGACCAGGGGTATTAGCCAAAAACATTCAGTACTTC

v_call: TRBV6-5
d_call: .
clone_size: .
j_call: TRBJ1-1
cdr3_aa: CASSYSEERNTEAFF
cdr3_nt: TGTGCCAGCAGTTACTCGGAGGAACGGAACACTGAAGCTTTCTTT

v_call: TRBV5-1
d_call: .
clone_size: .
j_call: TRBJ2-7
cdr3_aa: CASSLVGRLLCWEQYF
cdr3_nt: TGCGCCAGCAGCTTGGTTGGCAGGCTCCTGTGTTGGGAGCAGTACTTC

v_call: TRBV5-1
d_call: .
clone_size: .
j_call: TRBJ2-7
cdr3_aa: CASSWASGEQYF
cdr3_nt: TGCGCCAGCAGCTGGGCCTCGGGGGAGCAGTACTTC

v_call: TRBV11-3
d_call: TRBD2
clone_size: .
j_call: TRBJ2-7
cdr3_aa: CASSHTGLGLYEQYF
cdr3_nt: TGTGCCAGCAGTCACACGGGACTAGGGCTCTACGAGCAGTACTTC

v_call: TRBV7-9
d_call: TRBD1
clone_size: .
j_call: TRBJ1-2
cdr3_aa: CASSLDRGPLNYGYTF
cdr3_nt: TGTGCCAGCAGCTTAGACAGGGGGCCCCTTAACTATGGCTACACCTTC

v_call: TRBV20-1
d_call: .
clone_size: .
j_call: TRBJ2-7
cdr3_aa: CSVVSYEQYF
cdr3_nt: TGCAGTGTCGTCTCCTACGAGCAGTACTTC

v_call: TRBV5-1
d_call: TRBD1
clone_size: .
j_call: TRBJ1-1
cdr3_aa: CASSDMTGEGSEAFF
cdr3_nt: TGCGCCAGCAGCGATATGACAGGGGAAGGGTCGGAAGCTTTCTTT

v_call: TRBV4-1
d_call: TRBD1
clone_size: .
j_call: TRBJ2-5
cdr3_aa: CASSQATGGRETQYF
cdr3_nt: TGCGCCAGCAGCCAGGCCACAGGGGGCAGGGAGACCCAGTACTTC

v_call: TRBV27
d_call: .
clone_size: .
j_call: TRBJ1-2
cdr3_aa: CACAGRGGYTF
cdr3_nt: TGTGCTTGTGCGGGCAGAGGTGGCTACACCTTC

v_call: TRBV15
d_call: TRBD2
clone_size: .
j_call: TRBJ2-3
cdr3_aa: CATSRAGLAGTDTQYF
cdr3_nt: TGTGCCACCAGCAGAGCGGGGCTAGCGGGCACAGATACGCAGTATTTT

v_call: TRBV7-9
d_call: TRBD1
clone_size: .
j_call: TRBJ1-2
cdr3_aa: CASSLAGQSTPYGYTF
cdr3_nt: TGTGCCAGCAGCTTAGCGGGACAGTCGACTCCTTATGGCTACACCTTC

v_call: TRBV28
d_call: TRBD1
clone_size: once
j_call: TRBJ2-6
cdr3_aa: CASSGDRGQRPSSGANVLTF
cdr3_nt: TGTGCCAGCAGCGGGGACAGGGGTCAAAGACCCTCTTCTGGGGCCAACGTCCTGACTTTC

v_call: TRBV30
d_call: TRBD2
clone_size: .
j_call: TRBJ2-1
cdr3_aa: CAWLAEMSSYNEQFF
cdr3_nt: TGTGCCTGGCTAGCGGAAATGAGCTCCTACAATGAGCAGTTCTTC